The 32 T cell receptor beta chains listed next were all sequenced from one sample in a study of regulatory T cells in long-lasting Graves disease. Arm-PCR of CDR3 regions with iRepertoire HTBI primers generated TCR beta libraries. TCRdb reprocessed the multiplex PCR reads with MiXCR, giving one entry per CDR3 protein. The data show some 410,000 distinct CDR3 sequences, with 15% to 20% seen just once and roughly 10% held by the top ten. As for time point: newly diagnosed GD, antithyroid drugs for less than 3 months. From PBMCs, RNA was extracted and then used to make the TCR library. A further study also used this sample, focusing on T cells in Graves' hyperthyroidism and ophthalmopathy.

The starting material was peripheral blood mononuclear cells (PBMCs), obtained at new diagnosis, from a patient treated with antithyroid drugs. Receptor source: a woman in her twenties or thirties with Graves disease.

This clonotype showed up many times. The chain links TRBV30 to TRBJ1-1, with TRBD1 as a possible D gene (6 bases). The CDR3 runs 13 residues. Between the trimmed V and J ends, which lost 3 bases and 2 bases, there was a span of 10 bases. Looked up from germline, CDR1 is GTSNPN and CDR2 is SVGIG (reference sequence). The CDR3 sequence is CAWRARGNTEAFF. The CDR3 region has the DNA TGTGCCTGGAGAGCCAGGGGAAACACTGAAGCTTTCTTT.

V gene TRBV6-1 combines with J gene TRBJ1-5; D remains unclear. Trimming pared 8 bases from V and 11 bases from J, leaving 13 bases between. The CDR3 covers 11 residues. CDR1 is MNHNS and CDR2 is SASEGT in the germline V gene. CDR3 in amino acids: CASGWESTQHF. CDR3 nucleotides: TGTGCCAGCGGCTGGGAGTCGACCCAGCATTTT.

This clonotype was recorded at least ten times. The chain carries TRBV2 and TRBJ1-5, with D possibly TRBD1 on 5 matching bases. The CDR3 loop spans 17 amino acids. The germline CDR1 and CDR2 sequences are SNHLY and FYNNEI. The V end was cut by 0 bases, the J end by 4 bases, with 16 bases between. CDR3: CASSEAFRTPSNQPQHF. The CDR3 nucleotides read TGTGCCAGCAGTGAAGCGTTTAGGACACCATCAAATCAGCCCCAGCATTTT.

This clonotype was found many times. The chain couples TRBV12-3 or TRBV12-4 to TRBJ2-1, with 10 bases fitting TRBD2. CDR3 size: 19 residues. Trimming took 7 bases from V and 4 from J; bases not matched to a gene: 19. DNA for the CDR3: TGTGCCAGCACTCCAAGGGAACCCGGACTAGCGGATCATTACAATGAGCAGTTCTTC. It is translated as CASTPREPGLADHYNEQFF.

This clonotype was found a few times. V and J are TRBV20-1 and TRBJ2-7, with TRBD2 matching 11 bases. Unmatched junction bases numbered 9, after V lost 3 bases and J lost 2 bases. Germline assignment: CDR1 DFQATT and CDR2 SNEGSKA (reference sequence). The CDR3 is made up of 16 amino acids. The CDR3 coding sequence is TGCAGTGCTAGTGGGAGACTAGCGGGACTACCCTACGAGCAGTACTTC. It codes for CSASGRLAGLPYEQYF.

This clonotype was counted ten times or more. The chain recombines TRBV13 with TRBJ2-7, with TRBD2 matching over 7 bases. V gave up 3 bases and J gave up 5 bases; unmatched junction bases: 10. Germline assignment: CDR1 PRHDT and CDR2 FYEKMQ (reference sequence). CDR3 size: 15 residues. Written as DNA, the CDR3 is TGTGCCAGCAGCTTGATCGGCGGGAGAACGGACGAGCAGTACTTC. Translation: CASSLIGGRTDEQYF.

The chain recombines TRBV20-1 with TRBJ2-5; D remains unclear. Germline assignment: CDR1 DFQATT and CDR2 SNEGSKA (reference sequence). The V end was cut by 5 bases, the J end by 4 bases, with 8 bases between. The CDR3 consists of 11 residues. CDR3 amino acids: CSAALSETQYF. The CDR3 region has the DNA TGCAGTGCTGCCCTGTCAGAGACCCAGTACTTC.

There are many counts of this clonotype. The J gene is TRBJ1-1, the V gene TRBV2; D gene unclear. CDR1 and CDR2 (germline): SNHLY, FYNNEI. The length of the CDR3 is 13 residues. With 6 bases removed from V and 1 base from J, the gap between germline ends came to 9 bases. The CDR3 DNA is TGTGCCAGCAGACAACAGCCGAACACTGAAGCTTTCTTT. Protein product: CASRQQPNTEAFF.

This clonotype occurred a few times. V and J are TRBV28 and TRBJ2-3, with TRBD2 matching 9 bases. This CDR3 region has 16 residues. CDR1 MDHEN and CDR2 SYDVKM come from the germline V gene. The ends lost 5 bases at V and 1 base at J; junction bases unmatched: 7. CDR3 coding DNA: TGTGCCAGCAGTCTTAGCGGGAGAGGGGGCACAGATACGCAGTATTTT. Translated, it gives CASSLSGRGGTDTQYF.

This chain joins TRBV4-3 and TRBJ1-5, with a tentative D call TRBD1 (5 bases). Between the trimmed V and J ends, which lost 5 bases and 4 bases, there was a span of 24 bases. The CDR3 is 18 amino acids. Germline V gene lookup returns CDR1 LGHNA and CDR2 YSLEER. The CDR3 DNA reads TGCGCCAGCAGCTCAACTTTTAGGGAGGACACTTATAATCAGCCCCAGCATTTT. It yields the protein CASSSTFREDTYNQPQHF.

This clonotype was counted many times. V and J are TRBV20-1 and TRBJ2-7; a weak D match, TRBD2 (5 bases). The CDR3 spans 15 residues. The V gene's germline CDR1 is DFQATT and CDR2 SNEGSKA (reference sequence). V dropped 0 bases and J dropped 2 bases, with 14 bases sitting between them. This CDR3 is CSARDRRGRPYEQYF. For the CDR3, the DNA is TGCAGTGCTAGAGATCGGCGCGGGCGACCCTACGAGCAGTACTTC.

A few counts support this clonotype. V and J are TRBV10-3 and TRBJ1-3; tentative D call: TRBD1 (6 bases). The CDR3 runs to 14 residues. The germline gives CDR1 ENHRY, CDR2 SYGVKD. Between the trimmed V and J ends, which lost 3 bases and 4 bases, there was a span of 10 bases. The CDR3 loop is CAISDAGVGNTIYF. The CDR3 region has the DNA TGTGCCATCAGTGATGCAGGGGTCGGAAACACCATATATTTT.

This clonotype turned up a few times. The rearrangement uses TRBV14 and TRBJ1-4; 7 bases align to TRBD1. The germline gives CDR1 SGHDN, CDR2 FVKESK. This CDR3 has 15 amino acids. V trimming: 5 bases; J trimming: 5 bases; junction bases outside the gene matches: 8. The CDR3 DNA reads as TGTGCCAGCAGCTCACGGACAGGAAAAAATGAAAAACTGTTTTTT. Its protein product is CASSSRTGKNEKLFF.

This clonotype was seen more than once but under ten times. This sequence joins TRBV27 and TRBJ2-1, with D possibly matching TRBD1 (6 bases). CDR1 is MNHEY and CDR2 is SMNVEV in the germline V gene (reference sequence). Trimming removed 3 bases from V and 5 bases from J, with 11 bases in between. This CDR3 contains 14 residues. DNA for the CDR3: TGTGCCAGCAGTTTCCAGGGGTCGCACAATGAGCAGTTCTTC. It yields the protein CASSFQGSHNEQFF.

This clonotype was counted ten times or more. CDR3: CASSQDAGSYGYTF. CDR3 nucleotide sequence: TGCGCCAGCAGCCAAGACGCAGGTTCCTATGGCTACACCTTC. This chain uses TRBV4-3 with TRBJ1-2; no clear D. With 0 bases removed from V and 4 bases from J, the gap between germline ends came to 9 bases. CDR1 is LGHNA and CDR2 is YSLEER in the germline V gene. This CDR3 has 14 residues.

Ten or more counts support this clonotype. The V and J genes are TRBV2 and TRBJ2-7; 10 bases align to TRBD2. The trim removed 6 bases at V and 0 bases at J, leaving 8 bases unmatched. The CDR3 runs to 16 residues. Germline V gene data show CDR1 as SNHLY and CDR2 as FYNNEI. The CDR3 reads CASRRGSSGSSYEQYF. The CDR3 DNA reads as TGTGCCAGCAGGAGGGGATCTAGCGGGAGCTCCTACGAGCAGTACTTC.

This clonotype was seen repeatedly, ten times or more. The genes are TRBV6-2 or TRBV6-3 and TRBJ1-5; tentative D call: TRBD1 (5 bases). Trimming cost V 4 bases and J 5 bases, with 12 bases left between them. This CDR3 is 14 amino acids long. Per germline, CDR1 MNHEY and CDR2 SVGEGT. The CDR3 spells CASSFTAGDQPQHF. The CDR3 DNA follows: TGTGCCAGCAGTTTTACAGCGGGGGATCAGCCCCAGCATTTT.

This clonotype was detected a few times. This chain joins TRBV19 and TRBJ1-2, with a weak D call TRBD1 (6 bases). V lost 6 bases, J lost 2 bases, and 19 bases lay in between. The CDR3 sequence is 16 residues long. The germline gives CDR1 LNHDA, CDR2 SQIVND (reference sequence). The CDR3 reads CASSNTPAGDNYGYTF. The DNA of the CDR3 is TGTGCCAGTAGCAATACCCCGGCAGGGGACAACTATGGCTACACCTTC. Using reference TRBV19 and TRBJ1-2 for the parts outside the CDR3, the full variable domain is DGGITQSPKYLFRKEGQNVTLSCEQNLNHDAMYWYRQDPGQGLRLIYYSQIVNDFQKGDIAEGYSVSREKKESFPLTVTSAQKNPTAFYLCASSNTPAGDNYGYTFGSGTRLTVV.

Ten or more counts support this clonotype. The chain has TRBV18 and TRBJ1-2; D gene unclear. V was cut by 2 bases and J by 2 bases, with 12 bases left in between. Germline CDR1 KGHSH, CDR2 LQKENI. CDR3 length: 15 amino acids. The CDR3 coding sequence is TGTGCCAGCTCACCAGGACCGGATGACAACTATGGCTACACCTTC. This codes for CASSPGPDDNYGYTF. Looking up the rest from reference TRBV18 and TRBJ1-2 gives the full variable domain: NAGVMQNPRHLVRRRGQEARLRCSPMKGHSHVYWYRQLPEEGLKFMVYLQKENIIDESGMPKERFSAEFPKEGPSILRIQQVVRGDSAAYFCASSPGPDDNYGYTFGSGTRLTVV.

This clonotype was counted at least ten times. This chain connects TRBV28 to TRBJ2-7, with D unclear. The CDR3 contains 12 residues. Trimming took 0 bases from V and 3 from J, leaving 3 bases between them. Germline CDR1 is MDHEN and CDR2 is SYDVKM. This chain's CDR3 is CASSLWGYEQYF. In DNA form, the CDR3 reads TGTGCCAGCAGTTTATGGGGCTACGAGCAGTACTTC.

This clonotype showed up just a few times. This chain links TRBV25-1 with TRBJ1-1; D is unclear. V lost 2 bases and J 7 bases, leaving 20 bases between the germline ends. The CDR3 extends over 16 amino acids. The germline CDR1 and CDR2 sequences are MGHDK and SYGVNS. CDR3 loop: CASSEAMLGAGGEAFF. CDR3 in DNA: TGTGCCAGCAGTGAAGCAATGTTAGGCGCGGGTGGTGAAGCTTTCTTT.

The CDR3 spells CASSSDITSSGANVLTF. The CDR3 DNA reads as TGTGCCAGCAGTTCGGACATAACCTCCTCTGGGGCCAACGTCCTGACTTTC. The J gene is TRBJ2-6, the V gene TRBV6-5; weak D call: TRBD1 (5 bases). The CDR3 extends over 17 amino acids. Trimming left V 4 bases short and J 0 bases short, with 13 bases between. In germline, CDR1 is MNHEY, CDR2 SVGAGI.

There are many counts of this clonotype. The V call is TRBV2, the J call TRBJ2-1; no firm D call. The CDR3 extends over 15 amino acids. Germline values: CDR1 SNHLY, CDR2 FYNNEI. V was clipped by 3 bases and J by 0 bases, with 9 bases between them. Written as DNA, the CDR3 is TGTGCCAGCAGTGAGGCCGGGTACTCCTACAATGAGCAGTTCTTC. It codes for CASSEAGYSYNEQFF. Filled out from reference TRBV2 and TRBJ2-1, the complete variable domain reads EPEVTQTPSHQVTQMGQEVILRCVPISNHLYFYWYRQILGQKVEFLVSFYNNEISEKSEIFDDQFSVERPDGSNFTLKIRSTKLEDSAMYFCASSEAGYSYNEQFFGPGTRLTVL.

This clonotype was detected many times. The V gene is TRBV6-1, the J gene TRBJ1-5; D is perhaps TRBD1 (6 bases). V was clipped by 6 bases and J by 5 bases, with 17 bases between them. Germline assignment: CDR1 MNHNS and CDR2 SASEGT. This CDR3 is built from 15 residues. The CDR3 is CASSRQLDSYQPQHF. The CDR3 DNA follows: TGTGCCAGCAGCCGCCAATTGGACAGTTATCAGCCCCAGCATTTT.

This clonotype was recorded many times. Here the CDR3 reads CASSYRVGINEQFF. The CDR3 DNA reads TGTGCCAGCAGCTACAGGGTCGGCATCAATGAGCAGTTCTTC. The V and J genes are TRBV11-2 and TRBJ2-1, with a tentative D call TRBD1 (6 bases). The CDR3 runs to 14 residues. V lost 4 bases and J 6 bases, leaving 13 bases between the germline ends. Looked up from germline, CDR1 is SGHAT and CDR2 is FQNNGV.

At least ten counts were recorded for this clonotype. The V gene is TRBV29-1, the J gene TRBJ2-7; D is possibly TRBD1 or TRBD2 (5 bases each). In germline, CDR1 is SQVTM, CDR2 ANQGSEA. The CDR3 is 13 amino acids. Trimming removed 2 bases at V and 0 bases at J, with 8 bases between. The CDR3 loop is CSVERDDSYEQYF. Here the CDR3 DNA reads TGCAGCGTTGAAAGGGACGACTCCTACGAGCAGTACTTC.

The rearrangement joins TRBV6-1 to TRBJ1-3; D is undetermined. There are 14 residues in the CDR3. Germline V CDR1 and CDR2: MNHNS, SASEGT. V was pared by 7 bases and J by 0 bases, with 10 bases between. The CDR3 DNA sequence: TGTGCCAGCAAATTTGGACCCTCTGGAAACACCATATATTTT. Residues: CASKFGPSGNTIYF.

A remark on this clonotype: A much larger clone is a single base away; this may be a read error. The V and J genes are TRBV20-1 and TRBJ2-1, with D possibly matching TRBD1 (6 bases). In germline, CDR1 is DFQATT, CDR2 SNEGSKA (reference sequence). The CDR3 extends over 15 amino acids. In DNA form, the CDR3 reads TGCAGTGCTCCCCAGGGGACCTTGTCCTACAATGAGCAGTCCTTC. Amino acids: CSAPQGTLSYNEQSF.

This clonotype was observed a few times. The CDR3 coding sequence is TGTGCCATCAGTGACGCAGGGGGGTCTGGAAACACCATATATTTT. This codes for CAISDAGGSGNTIYF. The chain recombines TRBV10-3 with TRBJ1-3; 7 positions match TRBD1. The CDR3 contains 15 residues. Unmatched junction bases numbered 3, after V lost 3 bases and J lost 1 base. Germline V CDR1 and CDR2: ENHRY, SYGVKD.

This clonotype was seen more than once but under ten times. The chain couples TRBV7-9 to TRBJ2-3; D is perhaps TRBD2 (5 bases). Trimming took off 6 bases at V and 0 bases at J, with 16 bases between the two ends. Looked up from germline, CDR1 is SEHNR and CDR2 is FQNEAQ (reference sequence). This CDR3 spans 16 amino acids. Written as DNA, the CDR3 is TGTGCCAGCAGGAGGGTGTCGGGCACTAGCACAGATACGCAGTATTTT. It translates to CASRRVSGTSTDTQYF.

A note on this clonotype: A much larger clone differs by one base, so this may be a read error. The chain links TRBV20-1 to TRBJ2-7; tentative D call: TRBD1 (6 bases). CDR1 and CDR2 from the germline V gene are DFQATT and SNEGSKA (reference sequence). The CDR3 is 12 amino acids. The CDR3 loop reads CSAPDSDYKQYF. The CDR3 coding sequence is TGCAGTGCACCGGACAGTGACTACAAGCAGTACTTC.

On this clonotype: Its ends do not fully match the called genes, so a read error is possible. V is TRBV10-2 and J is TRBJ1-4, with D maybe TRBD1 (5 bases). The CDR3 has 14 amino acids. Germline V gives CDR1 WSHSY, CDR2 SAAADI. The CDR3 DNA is TGCGCCAGCAGCGCAGGGTCGGCTAATGAAAGACTGTTTTTT. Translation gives CASSAGSANERLFF.